These 6 T cell receptor beta chains were sequenced from one sample in a study of shared clonotypes between healthy human individuals. This table comes from immunoSEQ multiplex PCR, and its TCRdb copy is limited to in-frame clones, with some not included. This sample has about 490,000 clones, with around 85% found just once. The sequencing sample was made of PBMCs. These receptors came from a woman aged 40 to 50 in good health. Some clones in this sample may be carry-over from other donors' samples.

This sequence joins TRBV30 and TRBJ2-7; 11 positions agree with TRBD2. Trimming took 5 bases from V and 6 from J; bases not matched to a gene: 9. From germline, CDR1 is GTSNPN and CDR2 SVGIG (reference sequence). This CDR3 has 14 residues. This CDR3 reads CAWGGGLAGGEQYF. CDR3 sequence (DNA): TGTGCCTGGGGGGGCGGTCTAGCGGGAGGCGAGCAGTACTTC. Full variable domain (remainder filled in from reference TRBV30 and TRBJ2-7): SQTIHQWPATLVQPVGSPLSLECTVEGTSNPNLYWYRQAAGRGLQLLFYSVGIGQISSEVPQNLSASRPQDRQFILSSKKLLLSDSGFYLCAWGGGLAGGEQYFGPGTRLTVT.

The chain uses TRBV7-6 and TRBJ2-2; 7 nucleotides line up with TRBD2. The CDR3 covers 15 residues. Trimming took 4 bases from V and 2 from J; bases not matched to a gene: 4. Germline loops: CDR1 SGHVS, CDR2 FNYEAQ. CDR3 bases: TGTGCCAGCAGCTCTCCGGGACTAAACACCGGGGAGCTGTTTTTT. It yields the protein CASSSPGLNTGELFF.

The J gene is TRBJ2-6, the V gene TRBV4-2; unclear D gene. The CDR3 extends over 16 amino acids. Germline loops: CDR1 LGHNA, CDR2 YNFKEQ. V was clipped by 3 bases and J by 4 bases, with 13 bases between them. The CDR3 reads CASSQDPLGGANVLTF. The CDR3 nucleotides are TGTGCCAGCAGCCAGGACCCCCTCGGGGGGGCCAACGTCCTGACTTTC.

This sequence joins TRBV18 and TRBJ2-2, with D possibly being TRBD1 (6 bases). V dropped 3 bases and J dropped 1 base, with 12 bases sitting between them. CDR3 length equals 16 residues. CDR1 and CDR2 from the germline V gene are KGHSH and LQKENI. In DNA form, the CDR3 reads TGTGCCAGCTCACCGTCCGTGGACAGGAACACCGGGGAGCTGTTTTTT. This translates into CASSPSVDRNTGELFF.

This clone has a handful of counts. V usage is TRBV4-3 and J usage is TRBJ2-1; 11 bases match TRBD1. Germline CDR1 and CDR2: LGHNA and YSLEER. Trimming took 0 bases from V and 6 from J; bases not matched to a gene: 4. CDR3 size: 16 residues. CDR3 coding DNA: TGCGCCAGCAGCCAAGATTCCGGGACAGGGGGCAATGAGCAGTTCTTC. It translates to CASSQDSGTGGNEQFF.

The chain combines TRBV7-9 with TRBJ2-3; 10 nucleotides agree with TRBD2. CDR1 is SEHNR, CDR2 FQNEAQ, per germline (reference sequence). This CDR3 has 16 residues. J gave up 3 bases and V 4 bases, and 7 bases lay outside the gene matches. CDR3 coding DNA: TGTGCCAGCAGCTCCACCGCTAGCGGGAGAACAGATACGCAGTATTTT. Its protein is CASSSTASGRTDTQYF.